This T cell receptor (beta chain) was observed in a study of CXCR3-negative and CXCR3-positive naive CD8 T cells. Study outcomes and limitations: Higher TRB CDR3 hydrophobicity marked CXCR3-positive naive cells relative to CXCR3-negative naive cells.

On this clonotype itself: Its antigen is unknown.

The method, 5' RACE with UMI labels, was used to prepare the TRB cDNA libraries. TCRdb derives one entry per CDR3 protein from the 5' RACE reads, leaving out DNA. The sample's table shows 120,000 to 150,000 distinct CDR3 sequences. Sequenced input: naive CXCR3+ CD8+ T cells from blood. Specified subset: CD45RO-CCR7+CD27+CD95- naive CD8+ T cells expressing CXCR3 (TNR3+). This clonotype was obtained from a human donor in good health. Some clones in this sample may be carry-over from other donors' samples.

CDR3 region: CASSGLAHSAIGQFF. The chain recombines TRBV2 with TRBJ2-1; lacking DNA, the TRBD2 call made by TCRdb goes unchecked. This CDR3 contains 15 residues. Germline CDR1 SNHLY, CDR2 FYNNEI. The full variable domain, rest sourced from reference TRBV2 and TRBJ2-1, is EPEVTQTPSHQVTQMGQEVILRCVPISNHLYFYWYRQILGQKVEFLVSFYNNEISEKSEIFDDQFSVERPDGSNFTLKIRSTKLEDSAMYFCASSGLAHSAIGQFFGPGTRLTVL.